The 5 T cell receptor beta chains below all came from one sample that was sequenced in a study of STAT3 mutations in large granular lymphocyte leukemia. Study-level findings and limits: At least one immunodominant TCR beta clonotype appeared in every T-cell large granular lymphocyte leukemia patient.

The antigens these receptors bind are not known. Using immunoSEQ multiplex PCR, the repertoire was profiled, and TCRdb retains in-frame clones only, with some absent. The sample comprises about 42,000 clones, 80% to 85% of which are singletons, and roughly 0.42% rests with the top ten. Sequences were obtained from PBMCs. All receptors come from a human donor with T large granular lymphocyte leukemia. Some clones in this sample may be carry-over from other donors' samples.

For the CDR3, the DNA is TGCGCCAGCAGCTTGGCTAATGAGCAGTTCTTC. Its translation: CASSLANEQFF. The rearrangement uses TRBV5-1 and TRBJ2-1; D not resolved. V lost 0 bases and J lost 7, with 2 bases in between. The CDR3 totals 11 residues. Germline CDR1 reads SGHRS; CDR2 reads YFSETQ.

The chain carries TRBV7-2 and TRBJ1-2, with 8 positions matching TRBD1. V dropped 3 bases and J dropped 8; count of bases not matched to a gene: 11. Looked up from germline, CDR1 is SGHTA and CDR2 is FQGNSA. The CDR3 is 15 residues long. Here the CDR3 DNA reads TGTGCCAGCAGCTTTCAGACAGGGGTTAGGGGCGGCTACACCTTC. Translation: CASSFQTGVRGGYTF.

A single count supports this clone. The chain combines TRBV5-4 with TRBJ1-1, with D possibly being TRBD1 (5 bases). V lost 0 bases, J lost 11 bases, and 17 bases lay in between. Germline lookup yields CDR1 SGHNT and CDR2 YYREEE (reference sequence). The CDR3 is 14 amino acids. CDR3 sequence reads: CASSLEQATLSAFF. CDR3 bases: TGTGCCAGCAGCTTGGAACAGGCGACCCTTTCTGCTTTCTTT. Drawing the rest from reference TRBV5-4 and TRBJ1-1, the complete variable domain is ETGVTQSPTHLIKTRGQQVTLRCSSQSGHNTVSWYQQALGQGPQFIFQYYREEENGRGNFPPRFSGLQFPNYSSELNVNALELDDSALYLCASSLEQATLSAFFGQGTRLTVV.

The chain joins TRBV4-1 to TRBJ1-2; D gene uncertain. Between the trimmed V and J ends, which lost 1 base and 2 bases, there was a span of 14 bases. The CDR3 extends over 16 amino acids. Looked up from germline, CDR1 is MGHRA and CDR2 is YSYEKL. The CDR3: CASSQADGSANYGYTF. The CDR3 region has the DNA TGCGCCAGCAGCCAAGCCGACGGATCTGCGAACTATGGCTACACCTTC.

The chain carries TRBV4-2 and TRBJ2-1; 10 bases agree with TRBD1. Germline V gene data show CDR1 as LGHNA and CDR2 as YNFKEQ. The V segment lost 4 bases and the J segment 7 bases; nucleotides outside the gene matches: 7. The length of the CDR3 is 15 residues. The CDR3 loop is CASSPAGQGTNEQFF. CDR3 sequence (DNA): TGTGCCAGCAGCCCGGCGGGACAGGGGACGAATGAGCAGTTCTTC.